This T cell receptor beta chain was captured in a study of blood T cell repertoires in COVID-19. At the level of the study: Samples came from the United States, Italy and Spain, spanning acute and convalescent COVID-19. Sources were T cells, B-cell-depleted T cells, or PBMCs; the material itself was cDNA or gDNA.

Study processing details: The assay estimated nucleated cells by amplifying reference gene primers. Using immunoSEQ multiplex PCR, the repertoire was profiled, and TCRdb retains in-frame clones only, with some absent. V, J and clone size derive from that table, while D and trimming were established from the DNA sequence. Seen here are 50,000 or so clones, 86% observed once, and the top ten hold roughly 2%. This CDR3 comprises 16 residues. V shed 7 bases and J shed 5 bases, with 18 bases lying between them. Germline V CDR1 and CDR2: SGHTA, FQGNSA. This sequence was found in a woman aged 60-75 years with acute or convalescent COVID-19. The chain links TRBV7-2 to TRBJ1-6; D unresolved. The sample taken for sequencing was peripheral blood. CDR3 sequence reads: CASTSSVSRNNSPLHF. CDR3 DNA sequence: TGTGCCAGCACCTCCTCGGTATCTAGGAATAATTCACCCCTCCACTTT. The full variable domain, in which reference TRBV7-2 and TRBJ1-6 provide the parts outside the CDR3, is GAGVSQSPSNKVTEKGKDVELRCDPISGHTALYWYRQSLGQGLEFLIYFQGNSAPDKSGLPSDRFSAERTGGSVSTLTIQRTQQEDSAVYLCASTSSVSRNNSPLHFGNGTRLTVT.